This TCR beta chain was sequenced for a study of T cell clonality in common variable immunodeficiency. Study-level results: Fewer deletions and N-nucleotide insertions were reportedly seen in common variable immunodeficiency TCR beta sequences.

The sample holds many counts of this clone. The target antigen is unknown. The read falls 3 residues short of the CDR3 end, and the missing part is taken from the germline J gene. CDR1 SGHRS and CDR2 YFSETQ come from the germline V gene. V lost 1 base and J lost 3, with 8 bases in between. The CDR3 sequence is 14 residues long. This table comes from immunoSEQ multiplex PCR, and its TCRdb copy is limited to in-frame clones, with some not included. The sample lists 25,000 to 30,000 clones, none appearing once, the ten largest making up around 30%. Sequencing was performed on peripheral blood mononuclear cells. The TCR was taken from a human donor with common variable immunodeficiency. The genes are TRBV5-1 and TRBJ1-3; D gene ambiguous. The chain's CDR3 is CASSLQEFGNTIYF. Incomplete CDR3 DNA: TGCGCCAGCAGCTTGCAGGAGTTTGGAAACACC.